Listed below are T cell receptor beta chains from one sample, sequenced in a study of cytomegalovirus exposure and HLA in healthy donors. Produced via immunoSEQ multiplex PCR; TCRdb's table is partial and in-frame only. The sample has under 200,000 clones, 75% seen once. Sequences were obtained from PBMCs. All receptors come from a woman aged 35 to 49 in good health and CMV-seropositive. Each CDR3 is given with its conserved first and last residue. A D gene is named only where the DNA matches it firmly. Some rows have no size entry. The others give once, few or many, or a class for an expanded clone.

j_gene: TRBJ1-3; v_gene: TRBV11-3; abundance: -; d_gene: -; CDR3aa: CASSQGFTPGNTIYF; CDR3nt: TGTGCCAGCAGCCAGGGGTTTACGCCTGGAAACACCATATATTTT
j_gene: TRBJ2-4; v_gene: TRBV19; abundance: -; d_gene: -; CDR3aa: CASTLGRVGGKNIQYF; CDR3nt: TGTGCCAGTACCCTAGGGCGGGTAGGGGGCAAAAACATTCAGTACTTC
j_gene: TRBJ2-1; v_gene: TRBV19; abundance: -; d_gene: -; CDR3aa: CASRDHRDKINEQFF; CDR3nt: TGTGCCAGTAGGGACCACAGGGACAAAATCAATGAGCAGTTCTTC
j_gene: TRBJ1-6; v_gene: TRBV6-6; abundance: -; d_gene: TRBD1; CDR3aa: CATNRRQGGSPLHF; CDR3nt: TGTGCCACTAACAGACGACAGGGTGGCTCACCCCTCCACTTT
j_gene: TRBJ2-3; v_gene: TRBV11-2; abundance: -; d_gene: -; CDR3aa: CASSFEGGTDTQYF; CDR3nt: TGTGCCAGCAGCTTTGAGGGGGGCACAGATACGCAGTATTTT
j_gene: TRBJ2-7; v_gene: TRBV7-6; abundance: -; d_gene: TRBD1; CDR3aa: CASSYGQGAGYEQYF; CDR3nt: TGTGCCAGCAGCTACGGACAGGGGGCAGGCTACGAGCAGTACTTC
j_gene: TRBJ2-3; v_gene: TRBV6-5; abundance: few; d_gene: -; CDR3aa: CASSYRRGGRTDTQYF; CDR3nt: TGTGCCAGCAGTTACAGGAGGGGCGGGCGCACAGATACGCAGTATTTT
j_gene: TRBJ2-7; v_gene: TRBV14; abundance: -; d_gene: -; CDR3aa: CASSQKPGNTEAQYF; CDR3nt: TGTGCCAGCAGCCAGAAGCCCGGGAACACAGAAGCGCAGTACTTC
j_gene: TRBJ2-3; v_gene: TRBV7-3; abundance: -; d_gene: TRBD2; CDR3aa: CASSWGGTDTDTQYF; CDR3nt: TGTGCCAGCAGCTGGGGGGGGACGGATACAGATACGCAGTATTTT
j_gene: TRBJ2-3; v_gene: TRBV19; abundance: -; d_gene: TRBD2; CDR3aa: CASSPRTSGTDTQYF; CDR3nt: TGTGCCAGTAGTCCAAGGACTAGCGGCACAGATACGCAGTATTTT
j_gene: TRBJ2-3; v_gene: TRBV29-1; abundance: -; d_gene: -; CDR3aa: CSVAEADTQYF; CDR3nt: TGCAGCGTTGCCGAGGCAGATACGCAGTATTTT
j_gene: TRBJ2-5; v_gene: TRBV28; abundance: -; d_gene: -; CDR3aa: CASSLWGAGKETQYF; CDR3nt: TGTGCCAGCAGTTTATGGGGGGCCGGGAAGGAGACCCAGTACTTC
j_gene: TRBJ2-7; v_gene: TRBV7-3; abundance: once; d_gene: TRBD2; CDR3aa: CASSPGPGLAPYEQYF; CDR3nt: TGTGCCAGCAGCCCAGGTCCGGGACTAGCGCCCTACGAGCAGTACTTC
j_gene: TRBJ2-1; v_gene: TRBV19; abundance: -; d_gene: TRBD2; CDR3aa: CASISGAHNEQFF; CDR3nt: TGTGCCAGTATTAGCGGGGCCCACAATGAGCAGTTCTTC
j_gene: TRBJ1-5; v_gene: TRBV7-8; abundance: -; d_gene: -; CDR3aa: CASSNGGGFNQPQHF; CDR3nt: TGTGCCAGCAGCAACGGGGGAGGGTTTAATCAGCCCCAGCATTTT
j_gene: TRBJ2-3; v_gene: TRBV7-9; abundance: -; d_gene: -; CDR3aa: CASSSSLSADTQYF; CDR3nt: TGTGCCAGCAGCTCCAGCCTCAGCGCGGATACGCAGTATTTT
j_gene: TRBJ2-1; v_gene: TRBV25-1; abundance: once; d_gene: TRBD2; CDR3aa: CASSETSGRTYEQFF; CDR3nt: TGTGCCAGCAGTGAGACTAGCGGGAGGACTTATGAGCAGTTCTTC
j_gene: TRBJ2-7; v_gene: TRBV15; abundance: -; d_gene: TRBD2; CDR3aa: CATSRVHPAGGPISYEQYF; CDR3nt: TGTGCCACCAGCAGAGTCCACCCCGCGGGAGGCCCCATCTCCTACGAGCAGTACTTC
j_gene: TRBJ2-1; v_gene: TRBV7-6; abundance: few; d_gene: -; CDR3aa: CASSLASRGEQFF; CDR3nt: TGTGCCAGCAGCTTAGCGTCCCGCGGCGAGCAGTTCTTC
j_gene: TRBJ1-1; v_gene: TRBV2; abundance: -; d_gene: TRBD1; CDR3aa: CASNGQGFTEAFF; CDR3nt: TGTGCCAGCAACGGACAGGGCTTCACTGAAGCTTTCTTT
j_gene: TRBJ1-1; v_gene: TRBV11-2; abundance: -; d_gene: -; CDR3aa: CASSLVQGPMNTEAFF; CDR3nt: TGTGCCAGCAGCTTAGTACAGGGCCCGATGAACACTGAAGCTTTCTTT
j_gene: TRBJ2-2; v_gene: TRBV12-2; abundance: -; d_gene: -; CDR3aa: CASRLASSGQGITGELFF; CDR3nt: TGTGCAAGTCGCTTAGCTTCTTCTGGGCAGGGGATAACCGGGGAGCTGTTTTTT
j_gene: TRBJ2-7; v_gene: TRBV7-9; abundance: -; d_gene: -; CDR3aa: CASATGYEQYF; CDR3nt: TGTGCCAGCGCGACAGGCTACGAGCAGTACTTC
j_gene: TRBJ2-7; v_gene: TRBV6-5; abundance: -; d_gene: TRBD1; CDR3aa: CASSYRGRLYEQYF; CDR3nt: TGTGCCAGCAGTTACAGGGGGCGTCTCTACGAGCAGTACTTC
j_gene: TRBJ1-1; v_gene: TRBV18; abundance: -; d_gene: -; CDR3aa: CASSLGVNTEAFF; CDR3nt: TGTGCCAGCTCACTCGGGGTGAACACTGAAGCTTTCTTT
j_gene: TRBJ1-2; v_gene: TRBV2; abundance: -; d_gene: -; CDR3aa: CASSLRGEGYTF; CDR3nt: TGTGCCAGCAGTCTCCGGGGGGAAGGCTACACCTTC
j_gene: TRBJ1-5; v_gene: TRBV28; abundance: once; d_gene: -; CDR3aa: CASSFRRQGGSNQPQHF; CDR3nt: TGTGCCAGCAGCTTCCGTCGCCAGGGCGGTAGCAATCAGCCCCAGCATTTT
j_gene: TRBJ2-4; v_gene: TRBV10-3; abundance: once; d_gene: TRBD1; CDR3aa: CAISESWDSSYLAKNIQYF; CDR3nt: TGTGCCATCAGTGAAAGTTGGGACAGTTCTTATCTAGCCAAAAACATTCAGTACTTC
j_gene: TRBJ2-3; v_gene: TRBV2; abundance: few; d_gene: -; CDR3aa: CASSFKAYRTDTQYF; CDR3nt: TGTGCCAGCAGTTTTAAAGCCTACCGCACAGATACGCAGTATTTT
j_gene: TRBJ1-4; v_gene: TRBV9; abundance: -; d_gene: -; CDR3aa: CASSVGAGGEKLFF; CDR3nt: TGTGCCAGCAGCGTAGGGGCGGGGGGCGAAAAACTGTTTTTT
j_gene: TRBJ1-1; v_gene: TRBV7-6; abundance: -; d_gene: -; CDR3aa: CASSRDFNTEAFF; CDR3nt: TGTGCCAGCAGCCGGGATTTCAACACTGAAGCTTTCTTT
j_gene: TRBJ2-7; v_gene: TRBV10-2; abundance: -; d_gene: TRBD1; CDR3aa: CASSERSQGAFYEQYF; CDR3nt: TGCGCCAGCAGTGAGAGGTCGCAGGGGGCCTTCTACGAGCAGTACTTC
j_gene: TRBJ2-3; v_gene: TRBV5-4; abundance: -; d_gene: TRBD2; CDR3aa: CASSYSGRVADTQYF; CDR3nt: TGTGCCAGCAGCTATAGCGGGAGAGTGGCGGATACGCAGTATTTT
j_gene: TRBJ1-1; v_gene: TRBV19; abundance: few; d_gene: TRBD1; CDR3aa: CASSPRTGGGMNTEAFF; CDR3nt: TGTGCCAGTAGTCCCCGGACAGGGGGCGGAATGAACACTGAAGCTTTCTTT
j_gene: TRBJ1-3; v_gene: TRBV18; abundance: -; d_gene: -; CDR3aa: CASSYADTSSGNTIYF; CDR3nt: TGTGCCAGCTCATATGCGGACACCAGCTCTGGAAACACCATATATTTT
j_gene: TRBJ2-3; v_gene: TRBV5-1; abundance: -; d_gene: TRBD2; CDR3aa: CASSLGSGRSTDTQYF; CDR3nt: TGCGCCAGCAGCTTGGGTAGCGGGAGGAGCACAGATACGCAGTATTTT
j_gene: TRBJ1-3; v_gene: TRBV19; abundance: -; d_gene: -; CDR3aa: CASSTTGMTYSGNTIYF; CDR3nt: TGTGCCAGTAGTACAACAGGGATGACCTACTCTGGAAACACCATATATTTT
j_gene: TRBJ2-6; v_gene: TRBV19; abundance: -; d_gene: -; CDR3aa: CASTQDTSGANVLTF; CDR3nt: TGTGCCAGTACCCAGGACACCTCTGGGGCCAACGTCCTGACTTTC
j_gene: TRBJ2-1; v_gene: TRBV29-1; abundance: -; d_gene: TRBD2; CDR3aa: CSVVTSGGDEQFF; CDR3nt: TGCAGCGTTGTAACTAGCGGAGGGGATGAGCAGTTCTTC
j_gene: TRBJ2-7; v_gene: TRBV2; abundance: -; d_gene: -; CDR3aa: CASSSNLYEQYF; CDR3nt: TGTGCCAGCAGTTCCAATCTATACGAGCAGTACTTC
j_gene: TRBJ2-3; v_gene: TRBV6-5; abundance: few; d_gene: TRBD2; CDR3aa: CASSYGGRAGTDTQYF; CDR3nt: TGTGCCAGCAGTTACGGCGGGAGGGCCGGCACAGATACGCAGTATTTT
j_gene: TRBJ1-1; v_gene: TRBV10-3; abundance: -; d_gene: TRBD1; CDR3aa: CAIRPGTDNTEAFF; CDR3nt: TGTGCCATCAGGCCCGGGACAGATAACACTGAAGCTTTCTTT
j_gene: TRBJ2-1; v_gene: TRBV29-1; abundance: -; d_gene: TRBD2; CDR3aa: CSVQTGTSGMHFF; CDR3nt: TGCAGCGTCCAGACCGGGACTAGCGGGATGCATTTCTTC
j_gene: TRBJ1-6; v_gene: TRBV7-9; abundance: -; d_gene: -; CDR3aa: CASSPQGDSPLHF; CDR3nt: TGTGCCAGCAGCCCACAGGGCGATTCACCCCTCCACTTT
j_gene: TRBJ2-4; v_gene: TRBV5-4; abundance: -; d_gene: TRBD2; CDR3aa: CASSLGSGGNIQYF; CDR3nt: TGTGCCAGCAGCTTGGGTAGCGGGGGAAACATTCAGTACTTC
j_gene: TRBJ2-5; v_gene: TRBV4-1; abundance: -; d_gene: TRBD2; CDR3aa: CASSQLGLAGETQYF; CDR3nt: TGCGCCAGCAGCCAACTCGGACTAGCGGGAGAGACCCAGTACTTC
j_gene: TRBJ2-3; v_gene: TRBV7-3; abundance: once; d_gene: TRBD2; CDR3aa: CASSLTSGRANTDTQYF; CDR3nt: TGTGCCAGCAGCTTAACCAGCGGGAGGGCGAACACAGATACGCAGTATTTT
j_gene: TRBJ1-2; v_gene: TRBV28; abundance: -; d_gene: TRBD1; CDR3aa: CASRLTGVAYGYTF; CDR3nt: TGTGCCAGCAGACTAACAGGGGTAGCCTATGGCTACACCTTC
j_gene: TRBJ2-7; v_gene: TRBV27; abundance: -; d_gene: TRBD1; CDR3aa: CASTSLRDSLHEQYF; CDR3nt: TGTGCCAGCACCAGTCTCCGGGACAGTCTCCACGAGCAGTACTTC
j_gene: TRBJ2-1; v_gene: TRBV2; abundance: -; d_gene: TRBD2; CDR3aa: CASSEVAGAGNEQFF; CDR3nt: TGTGCCAGCAGTGAAGTAGCGGGAGCTGGGAATGAGCAGTTCTTC
j_gene: TRBJ2-5; v_gene: TRBV11-2; abundance: once; d_gene: TRBD1; CDR3aa: CASSSRRGQQETQYF; CDR3nt: TGTGCCAGCAGCTCACGAAGGGGACAGCAAGAGACCCAGTACTTC